These T cell receptor beta chains were read from a single sample in a study of T-cell memory formation after mild COVID-19. TCRdb redid the calling of the 5' RACE reads with MiXCR, one entry per CDR3 protein. The sample lists roughly 130,000 distinct CDR3 sequences; approximately 15% were seen once. The sequenced sample consisted of PBMCs or a T cell subset sorted from them (not recorded which). These receptors all come from a man aged 18 to 30 who had mild COVID-19 (a few samples of this study predate the infection). Cell type and time point are not known. Each CDR3 is given with its conserved first and last residue. A D gene is named only where the DNA matches it firmly. Size tells how often a clone was seen (once, few, many) or the class of an expanded clone, and some rows leave it out.

clone size | J gene | D gene | V gene | CDR3 DNA | CDR3 protein
NA | TRBJ1-2 | TRBD1 | TRBV4-3 | TGCGCCAGCAGCCAAGATCGGGACAGGGACTATGGCTACACCTTC | CASSQDRDRDYGYTF
NA | TRBJ1-5 | NA | TRBV12-3/TRBV12-4 | TGTGCCAGCAGTTTAGTAGGGGGTTTTGAGCCCCAGCATTTT | CASSLVGGFEPQHF
few | TRBJ2-2 | NA | TRBV7-8 | TGTGCCAGCAGCTCCCGGGGTTCGAACACCGGGGAGCTGTTTTTT | CASSSRGSNTGELFF
few | TRBJ2-2 | NA | TRBV5-1 | TGCGCCAGCAGCTTGGTGGTTATCGGGGAGCTGTTTTTT | CASSLVVIGELFF
few | TRBJ1-2 | TRBD1 | TRBV11-1 | TGTGCGTCGGGACAGGACGCCTATGGCTACACCTTC | CASGQDAYGYTF
NA | TRBJ2-1 | TRBD1 | TRBV11-3 | TGTGCCAGCAGCTTAATCCGGACAGGGGAATTCTTC | CASSLIRTGEFF
NA | TRBJ2-1 | NA | TRBV5-1 | TGCGCCAGCAAAGGAGAGGCCTCCTACAATGAGCAGTTCTTC | CASKGEASYNEQFF
few | TRBJ2-7 | NA | TRBV18 | TGTGCCAGCTCACCTCTTCCGGGGAACTACGAGCAGTACTTC | CASSPLPGNYEQYF
few | TRBJ1-1 | NA | TRBV19 | TGTGCCAGTTCGCCTACGGGGGGGGCTAGGTCTGAAGCTTTCTTT | CASSPTGGARSEAFF
many | TRBJ1-1 | NA | TRBV20-1 | TGCAGTGCTAGAGAAGGGTGGACTGAAGCTTTCTTT | CSAREGWTEAFF
NA | TRBJ2-1 | NA | TRBV5-6 | TGTGCCAGCAGCCAGGGATCCCTCTACAATGAGCAGTTCTTC | CASSQGSLYNEQFF
few | TRBJ2-1 | NA | TRBV7-2 | TGTGCCAGCAGCAAAGCCCCCCCTAGCGCGAGCTCCTACAATGAGCAGTTCTTC | CASSKAPPSASSYNEQFF
few | TRBJ1-3 | NA | TRBV3-1 | TGTGCCAGCAGCCAGGCGTACTCTGGAAACACCATATATTTT | CASSQAYSGNTIYF
NA | TRBJ2-3 | TRBD2 | TRBV7-2 | TGTGCCAGCAGCTTAGTTAGCGGGGGGTTCCCCCCGTATTTT | CASSLVSGGFPPYF
few | TRBJ1-2 | TRBD1 | TRBV18 | TGTGCCAGCTCACCAGACAGGGGAGGCGGTGGCTACACCTTC | CASSPDRGGGGYTF
NA | TRBJ2-1 | TRBD2 | TRBV7-9 | TGTGCCAGCAGCCTCGGGCTAGCGGGAAACAATGAGCAGTTCTTC | CASSLGLAGNNEQFF
few | TRBJ2-7 | NA | TRBV20-1 | TGCAGTGCTATTCGCCAGGGGTACTCCTACGAGCAGTACTTC | CSAIRQGYSYEQYF
few | TRBJ2-5 | NA | TRBV6-5 | TGTGCCAGCAGTAATGGGGAGACCCAGTACTTC | CASSNGETQYF